This T cell receptor beta chain was profiled in a study of shared clonotypes between healthy human individuals. The study ran the assay at deep level. Under the authors' procedure: Junction-only immunoSEQ data arrived without quality scores, meaning filtering differed. Sequenced by immunoSEQ multiplex PCR; TCRdb stores in-frame clones only, minus some. From that table come the V and J calls and clone size; the DNA was used to work out D and trimming. Altogether about 1,800,000 clones are present, roughly 95% being singletons, with the ten largest covering roughly 1%. CDR1 and CDR2 (germline): SGHDT, YYEEEE. This CDR3 has 16 residues. J lost 5 bases, V lost 3 bases, and 10 bases had no gene match. Naive CD8 populations comprised CD45RO-negative cells positively selected for CCR7, excluding terminally differentiated effector memory CD45RA+ cells. General observations from the study: A handful of donors had around 5% of their naive CD4 clonotypes in common. The sole specimen, blood, was sampled, and tissue repertoires likely differ.

Note on this clone: What it recognizes is unknown.

The clonotype comes from a man aged 18 to 30 in good health. The gene calls are TRBV5-6 and TRBJ1-5; 8 nucleotides match TRBD1. The source material was naive CD8+ T cells sorted from blood. CDR3 amino acids: CASSSDRGGGDQPQHF. The CDR3, as DNA: TGTGCCAGCAGCTCCGACAGGGGAGGAGGGGATCAGCCCCAGCATTTT.